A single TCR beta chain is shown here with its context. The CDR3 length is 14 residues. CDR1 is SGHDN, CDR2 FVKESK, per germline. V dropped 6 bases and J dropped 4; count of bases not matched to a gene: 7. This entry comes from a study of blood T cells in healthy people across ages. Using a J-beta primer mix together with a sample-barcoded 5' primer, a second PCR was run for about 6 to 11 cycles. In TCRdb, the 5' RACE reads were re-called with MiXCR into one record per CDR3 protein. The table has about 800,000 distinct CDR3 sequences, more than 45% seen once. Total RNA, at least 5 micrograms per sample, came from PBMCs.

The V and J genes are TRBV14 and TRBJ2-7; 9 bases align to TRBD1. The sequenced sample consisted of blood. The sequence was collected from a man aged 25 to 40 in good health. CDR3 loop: CASSRTGGGYEQYF. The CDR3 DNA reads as TGTGCCAGCAGTCGTACAGGGGGCGGATACGAGCAGTACTTC.